This section outlines one TCR beta chain sequence together with its context. Its cognate antigen has yet to be identified. Nothing much larger sits one base from this clone, and base qualities are not available. This record comes from a study of vaccination and CD4 T cells after COVID-19 (dated by TCRdb to 2022 to 2024). In the study overall: The convalescent cohort included six males and four females, with two Hispanic individuals, seven Caucasians, two Asians and one multiracial person. Participants got two doses of the Pfizer-BioNTech BNT162b2 vaccine (n=8) or two doses of the Moderna mRNA-1273 vaccine (n=2). Post-COVID blood samples were collected from convalescent patients a median of roughly 100 days after diagnosis, with a range of about 30 to 180 days. Post-vaccine blood samples were obtained a median of approximately 70 days after the second vaccine dose, with a range of 14 to 241 days. Overlapping spike peptide pools from SARS-CoV-2 and from the common cold coronaviruses HCoV-NL63, HCoV-OC43 and HCoV-229E were used as culture stimuli. In control cultures, a CEFX viral epitope pool was used as positive control, an HIV-1 Nef peptide pool was used as negative control, or no peptide was added. In 9 to 11 COVID-19 convalescent patients and a handful of infection-naive healthy vaccine recipients, researchers compared the spike-specific CD4+ TCR repertoire from before mRNA vaccination with the repertoire from after. At the TCR clonotype level, an earlier paper using these donors assessed memory CD4+ T cell crossreactivity between SARS-CoV-2 and common cold coronavirus spike proteins.

The sample's treatment or condition label is to be understood as: roughly ten-day PBMC culture with coronavirus spike peptide pools or control peptides (ViraFEST assay). CD4+ T cells from unexposed donors were collected before the COVID-19 pandemic (2011-2018). The study used the ViraFEST assay, which expanded antigen-specific T cells with peptide pools and then identified expanded clonotypes by TCR sequencing. Each well held fewer than 2.5 million PBMCs cultured with roughly 10 ug/ml peptide pools in IMDM containing roughly 5% human AB serum and roughly 9 IU/ml IL-2. Half of the culture medium was replaced with fresh IL-2-containing medium on days 3 and 7. After less than 12 days of culture, CD4+ T cells were isolated by negative selection using the EasySep CD4+ T cell isolation kit. As cell numbers permitted, CD4+ T cells from unexposed donors were tested for reactivity to SARS-CoV-2 S and N and to four common cold coronavirus spike pools. PBMCs were separated from whole blood using Ficoll-Paque Plus gradient centrifugation and then either used fresh or cryopreserved at -140C. In general, triplicate wells were set up for every culture condition. The leukapheresis product used for the unexposed donors was purchased from a commercial source.

Findings and caveats that apply to the study as a whole: Relatively few convalescent patients were included in the study, and early timepoints after natural infection were not analyzed. Of the vaccine-specific clones in convalescent patients, 304 of 307, or nearly all, reacted only to SARS-CoV-2 spike and did not cross-react with common cold coronaviruses. An increase in the median number of SARS-CoV-2-reactive clonotypes from approximately 21 after infection to 35 to 40 after vaccination was observed, but the change was not found to be significant. In convalescent patients, a median roughly 83% of post-vaccine SARS-CoV-2-reactive clones were detected only after vaccination, and vaccine-specific priming was suggested by this finding.

Library generation was performed with PCR. TCR sequencing of DNA from cultured CD4+ T cells used the Oncomine TCR Beta short-read assay at the Johns Hopkins FTIC core. The QIAamp micro DNA kit was used to extract genomic DNA from the cultured CD4+ T cells. Oncomine TCR Beta libraries from cultured CD4+ T cells were pooled using unique dual indexes and sequenced on an Illumina iSeq 100. Processing in the source paper ran as follows. Non-productive sequences were removed, and CDR3s that did not start with C, did not end with F or W, or were shorter than 7 amino acids were discarded. Antigen-specific clonotypes were identified with the MANAFEST web application by comparing peptide-stimulated wells with reference and other culture wells. For a clone to be called positive, the clone needed an FDR below 0.05, an odds ratio above 5, and a productive frequency above 0.1% in at least two of three replicate wells. A clonotype counted as cross-reactive if it showed significant expansion both in the SARS-CoV-2 spike wells and in at least one common cold coronavirus spike condition. Levenshtein distances (stringdist) and unrooted phylogenetic trees (ape) in R version 3.6.1 were used to assess CDR3 homology. Using fastp at Q25 and MiXCR, TCRdb reprocessed the public reads and kept productive beta chains. For every CDR3 protein sequence, its rows merge into one entry that carries the most common genes and DNA. The V and J calls follow TCRdb's processing rather than the paper's. The sample profile shows several thousand distinct CDR3 sequences; about two fifths of them were found once. Of the sample, roughly a quarter is held by the ten largest clones.

As encoded in the germline V gene, CDR1 is LGHNA while CDR2 is YSLEER. V has 0 bases trimmed and J has 6 bases trimmed; junction bases matching no gene number 8. Taken from cysteine to phenylalanine, the CDR3 has 15 residues. The read is trimmed to its CDR3 DNA, 45 bases read in frame from base 1. The rearrangement joined TRBV4-3 to TRBJ2-7; the central 7 bases match TRBD1. The sequence derives from a human donor in good health. The material sequenced was CD4+ T cells from blood, cultured in vitro. CDR3 sequence: CASSQDRGRISEQYF. The nucleotide sequence is TGCGCCAGCAGCCAAGATAGGGGGCGAATAAGCGAGCAGTACTTC.